These 14 T cell receptor beta chains came from one sample sequenced in a study of cytomegalovirus exposure and HLA in healthy donors. Clones were sequenced by immunoSEQ multiplex PCR, and TCRdb holds only the in-frame ones, with some missing. The data show roughly 330,000 clones, with approximately 86% seen just once and over 1% held by the top ten. Material for sequencing was PBMCs. These receptors all stem from a woman aged 25-40 years in good health and CMV-seropositive.

The chain uses TRBV30 and TRBJ1-2; D is perhaps TRBD1 (5 bases). Germline V lookup: CDR1 GTSNPN, CDR2 SVGIG (reference sequence). The V end was cut by 0 bases, the J end by 7 bases, with 9 bases between. The CDR3 runs 12 residues. CDR3 in DNA: TGTGCCTGGAGTGTCGGGGGGGGTGGCTACACCTTC. It codes for CAWSVGGGGYTF.

The V gene is TRBV15, the J gene TRBJ2-7; D not resolved. Germline lookup yields CDR1 LNHNV and CDR2 YYDKDF (reference sequence). The CDR3 sequence is 13 residues long. V lost 8 bases and J 6 bases, leaving 17 bases between the germline ends. The CDR3 protein is CATSFPEQVEQYF. CDR3 DNA sequence: TGTGCCACCTCTTTCCCGGAGCAGGTCGAGCAGTACTTC.

The chain couples TRBV13 to TRBJ2-2; no clear D. The germline V gene has CDR1 PRHDT and CDR2 FYEKMQ (reference sequence). The V and J ends lost 3 bases and 6 bases respectively, with 8 bases between them. The CDR3 is made up of 13 amino acids. The CDR3 DNA is TGTGCCAGCAGCTTTCATTCCGCCGGGGAGCTGTTTTTT. Amino acid sequence: CASSFHSAGELFF.

The chain employs TRBV15 and TRBJ2-7; D not certain. The CDR3 is 15 residues long. V was cut by 0 bases and J by 6 bases, with 15 bases left in between. Germline CDR1 is LNHNV and CDR2 is YYDKDF (reference sequence). This chain's CDR3 is CATSRDRPRSVEQYF. CDR3 bases: TGTGCCACCAGCAGAGACCGCCCTAGATCAGTCGAGCAGTACTTC. Full variable domain (remainder filled in from reference TRBV15 and TRBJ2-7): DAMVIQNPRYQVTQFGKPVTLSCSQTLNHNVMYWYQQKSSQAPKLLFHYYDKDFNNEADTPDNFQSRRPNTSFCFLDIRSPGLGDTAMYLCATSRDRPRSVEQYFGPGTRLTVT.

The chain joins TRBV4-1 to TRBJ2-1; 11 nucleotides match TRBD1. The CDR3 sequence is 12 residues long. V dropped 4 bases and J dropped 16; count of bases not matched to a gene: 6. Germline CDR1 MGHRA, CDR2 YSYEKL. Here the CDR3 DNA reads TGCGCCAGCAGCCCCCTGGACAGGGGGCGTTTCTTC. Translated, it gives CASSPLDRGRFF.

The chain carries TRBV29-1 and TRBJ1-2; TRBD1 might be the D (6 bases). CDR3 length: 11 amino acids. Trimming stripped 3 bases from V and 8 bases from J, with 10 bases between. CDR1 and CDR2 from the germline V gene are SQVTM and ANQGSEA. CDR3 DNA sequence: TGCAGCGTTGATCTCAGGGGAGGCTACACCTTC. This encodes CSVDLRGGYTF.

This clone was seen a single time. The chain has TRBV14 and TRBJ2-7; TRBD2 is a possible D gene (6 bases). V gave up 2 bases and J gave up 7 bases, with 15 bases separating them. The CDR3 has 14 residues. Looked up from germline, CDR1 is SGHDN and CDR2 is FVKESK. In DNA form, the CDR3 reads TGTGCCAGCAGCCAACAGACGGGAGTAGGAGAGCAGTACTTC. It codes for CASSQQTGVGEQYF.

The V gene is TRBV6-5, the J gene TRBJ2-7; 7 positions agree with TRBD2. The CDR3 is 12 residues long. Germline-derived CDR1 and CDR2 are MNHEY and SVGAGI. Trimming cost V 0 bases and J 7 bases; bases outside gene matches: 0. DNA of the CDR3: TGTGCCAGCAGTTACTCGGGGGGGGAGCAGTACTTC. Translated: CASSYSGGEQYF.

This clone was observed a single time. The chain uses TRBV11-3 and TRBJ2-5; TRBD1 agrees at 7 bases. The V and J ends lost 4 bases and 2 bases, in that order; junction bases with no gene match: 7. CDR1 is SGHNT and CDR2 is YENEEA in the germline V gene. There are 15 residues in the CDR3. CDR3: CASSSGTAPQETQYF. CDR3 coding DNA: TGTGCCAGCAGCTCCGGGACAGCCCCACAAGAGACCCAGTACTTC.

CDR3 DNA: TGCAGCGCAGGCCACGGTAGGGGAGCTGGAAACACCATATATTTT. This gives the protein CSAGHGRGAGNTIYF. This chain links TRBV29-1 with TRBJ1-3; TRBD1 might be the D (5 bases). CDR1 is SQVTM and CDR2 is ANQGSEA in the germline V gene. The CDR3 covers 15 residues. The germline V and J ends were trimmed by 7 bases and 2 bases, with 18 bases remaining between them.

This chain links TRBV30 with TRBJ1-6; 9 bases map to TRBD1. Germline loops: CDR1 GTSNPN, CDR2 SVGIG (reference sequence). CDR3 size: 14 residues. V was clipped by 8 bases and J by 6 bases; unmatched bases: 8. This CDR3 reads CALYWTGANSPLHF. DNA of the CDR3: TGTGCCCTGTATTGGACAGGGGCTAATTCACCCCTCCACTTT. Using reference TRBV30 and TRBJ1-6 for the parts outside the CDR3, the full variable domain is SQTIHQWPATLVQPVGSPLSLECTVEGTSNPNLYWYRQAAGRGLQLLFYSVGIGQISSEVPQNLSASRPQDRQFILSSKKLLLSDSGFYLCALYWTGANSPLHFGNGTRLTVT.

The rearrangement joins TRBV28 to TRBJ1-6; tentative D call: TRBD1 (5 bases). Trimming pared 3 bases from V and 6 bases from J, leaving 15 bases between. The length of the CDR3 is 16 residues. Germline CDR1 and CDR2: MDHEN and SYDVKM. This CDR3 reads CASSLGVVPFNSPLHF. CDR3 DNA: TGTGCCAGCAGTTTGGGGGTGGTCCCATTTAATTCACCCCTCCACTTT.

The gene calls are TRBV9 and TRBJ2-1; D is uncertain. Germline V CDR1 and CDR2: SGDLS, YYNGEE. The V and J ends lost 0 bases and 1 base respectively, with 8 bases between them. This CDR3 is 15 amino acids long. CDR3 sequence: CASSVAGPSYNEQFF. CDR3 nucleotides: TGTGCCAGCAGCGTAGCTGGGCCTTCCTACAATGAGCAGTTCTTC.

The CDR3 sequence is CASSLRGGGPREQFF. CDR3 DNA: TGTGCCAGCTCCTTACGGGGCGGGGGGCCTCGGGAGCAGTTCTTC. The chain uses TRBV27 and TRBJ2-1; 8 nucleotides align to TRBD2. Trimming at V came to 8 bases and at J to 10 bases, leaving 16 bases not matched to a gene. In germline, CDR1 is MNHEY, CDR2 SMNVEV (reference sequence). The CDR3 sequence is 15 residues long.